The source of this TCR beta chain is a study of molecular identifiers for immune sequencing clone quantification. RNA fractions of 10%, 30% or 50% and about 19,000 to 1,000,000 sorted cells were the source of naive CD8 libraries. Isolation of naive CD8 T cells was achieved by sorting on a CD8+CD4-CCR7+CD45RA+ phenotype. Study results and limitations: Effector cells had over 98% of their molecules in clones above 20 RNA copies, while naive cells had under 1%.

This CDR3 comprises 20 residues. Bulk libraries came from a prior protocol with listed TCR primers. Each CDR3 protein is one row after TCRdb ran MiXCR on the PCR reads. The sample holds 250,000 to 400,000 distinct CDR3 sequences, 20% to 25% seen once. This clonotype was observed once. What it binds is unknown. V and J are TRBV21-1 and TRBJ1-4; TRBD1, as called in the table, went unchecked against the DNA. TRBV21-1 is deemed a pseudogene. The sequence was collected from a human donor in good health. Some libraries in this study had Jurkat cell RNA spiked in. Sequencing used naive CD8+ T cells from blood, with Jurkat cell RNA spiked in. Subset reported: FACS-sorted CD8+CD4-CCR7+CD45RA+ naive T cells. For the CDR3, the DNA is TGTGCCAGCAGCAACGAGGCCGGGAGAGGGGGCCCTGCAACTAATGAAAAACTGTTTTTT. Amino acid sequence: CASSNEAGRGGPATNEKLFF.